The sample holds a few counts of the clone carrying this TCR beta chain. This sample was included in a study of blood T cell repertoires in COVID-19. This table comes from immunoSEQ multiplex PCR, and its TCRdb copy is limited to in-frame clones, with some not included. The sample has about 98,000 clones; 81% are singletons. The CDR3 contains 13 residues. Deletions cut 1 base from V and 8 bases from J, with 11 bases between. Sequencing was performed on peripheral blood. The rearrangement links TRBV12-3 or TRBV12-4 to TRBJ1-2; D remains ambiguous. The clonotype comes from a man aged 55 to 70 with acute or convalescent COVID-19. The DNA for the CDR3 is TGTGCCAGCAGTTTAGGGGCCCGCAGGGGCTACACCTTC. Translation gives CASSLGARRGYTF.